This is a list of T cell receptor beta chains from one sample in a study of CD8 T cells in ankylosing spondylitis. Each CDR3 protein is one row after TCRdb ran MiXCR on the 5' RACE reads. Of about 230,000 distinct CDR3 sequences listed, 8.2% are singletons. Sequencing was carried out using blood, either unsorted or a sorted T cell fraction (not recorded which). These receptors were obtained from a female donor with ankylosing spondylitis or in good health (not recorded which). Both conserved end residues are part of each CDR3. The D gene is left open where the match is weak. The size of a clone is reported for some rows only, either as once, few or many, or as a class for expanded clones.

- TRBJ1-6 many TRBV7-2 CASSLNYRGPLHF TGTGCCAGCAGCTTAAATTACCGGGGACCCCTCCACTTT
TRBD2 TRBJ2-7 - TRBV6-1 CAGGTSGTYEQYF TGTGCCGGCGGGACTAGCGGGACCTACGAGCAGTACTTC
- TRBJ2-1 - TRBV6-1 CASGSGRLGTYNEQFF TGTGCCAGCGGTAGCGGACGTCTGGGGACCTACAATGAGCAGTTCTTC
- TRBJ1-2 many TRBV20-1 CSAPGRNYGYTF TGCAGTGCCCCGGGACGGAACTATGGCTACACCTTC
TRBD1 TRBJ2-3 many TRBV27 CASSSRTGMGTDTQYF TGTGCCAGCAGTTCCCGGACAGGGATGGGCACAGATACGCAGTATTTT
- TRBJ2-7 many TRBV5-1 CASSLYDSTYEQYF TGCGCCAGCAGCTTGTACGACAGTACCTACGAGCAGTACTTC
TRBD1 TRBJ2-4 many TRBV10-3 CAISEDRENIQYF TGTGCCATCAGTGAGGACAGGGAAAACATTCAGTACTTC
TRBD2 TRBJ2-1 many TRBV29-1 CSVVVGRAIFNEQFF TGCAGCGTTGTCGTCGGGAGGGCCATTTTCAATGAGCAGTTCTTC
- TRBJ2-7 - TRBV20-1 CSARDRMVEQYF TGCAGTGCTAGAGATCGGATGGTCGAGCAGTACTTC
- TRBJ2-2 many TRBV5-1 CASSLDGYTGELFF TGCGCCAGCAGCTTGGATGGGTACACCGGGGAGCTGTTTTTT
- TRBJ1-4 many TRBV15 CATSTPRDGWEKLFF TGTGCCACCAGTACCCCGAGGGACGGGTGGGAAAAACTGTTTTTT
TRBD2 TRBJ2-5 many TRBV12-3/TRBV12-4 CASSPGLAGAETQYF TGTGCCAGCAGCCCGGGACTAGCGGGAGCAGAGACCCAGTACTTC
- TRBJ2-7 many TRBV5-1 CASSLGSGIDEQYF TGCGCCAGCAGCTTGGGGTCAGGGATCGACGAGCAGTACTTC
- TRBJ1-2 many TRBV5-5 CASSPAGGNYGYTF TGTGCCAGCAGCCCGGCCGGCGGTAACTATGGCTACACCTTC
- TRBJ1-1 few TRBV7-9 CASSLSARGTEAFF TGTGCCAGCAGCTTGTCGGCCAGGGGCACTGAAGCTTTCTTT
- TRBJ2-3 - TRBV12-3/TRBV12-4 CASSLTEGLPTDTQYF TGTGCCAGCAGTTTAACGGAGGGGCTTCCCACAGATACGCAGTATTTT
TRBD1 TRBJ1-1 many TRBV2 CASSQDRAEAFF TGTGCCAGCAGCCAAGACAGGGCTGAAGCTTTCTTT
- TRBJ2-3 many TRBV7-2 CASSLGGQNTQYF TGTGCCAGCAGCTTAGGGGGGCAGAATACGCAGTATTTT
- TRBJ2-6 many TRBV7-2 CASSLNGGANVLTF TGTGCCAGCAGCTTAAACGGTGGGGCCAACGTCCTGACTTTC
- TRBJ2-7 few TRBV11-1 CASSLGTSGPRSSYEQYF TGTGCCAGCAGCTTAGGGACGAGCGGGCCCCGGAGCTCCTACGAGCAGTACTTC
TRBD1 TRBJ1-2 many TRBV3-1 CASSPHRRGRRDYGYTF TGTGCCAGCAGCCCCCACAGAAGGGGGCGCCGGGACTATGGCTACACCTTC
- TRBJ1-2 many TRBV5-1 CASSLVLDYGYTF TGCGCCAGCAGCTTGGTGTTGGACTATGGCTACACCTTC
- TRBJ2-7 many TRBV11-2 CASSSPGKFYEQYF TGTGCCAGCAGCTCGCCGGGAAAGTTCTACGAGCAGTACTTC
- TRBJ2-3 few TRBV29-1 CSVDFRGLSTDTQYF TGCAGCGTTGATTTCCGCGGGCTAAGCACAGATACGCAGTATTTT
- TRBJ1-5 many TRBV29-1 CSVGTDNQPQHF TGCAGCGTTGGGACAGATAATCAGCCCCAGCATTTT
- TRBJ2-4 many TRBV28 CASSLVVDKVAKNIQYF TGTGCCAGCAGTTTGGTGGTGGACAAAGTAGCCAAAAACATTCAGTACTTC
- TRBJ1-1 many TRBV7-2 CASREIKTGRWTEAFF TGTGCCAGTCGGGAAATAAAAACAGGGAGGTGGACTGAAGCTTTCTTT
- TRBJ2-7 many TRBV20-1 CSARRDGSLNYEQYF TGCAGTGCTAGACGGGACGGAAGCCTGAACTACGAGCAGTACTTC
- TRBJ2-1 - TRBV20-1 CSAMRSPSYNEQFF TGCAGTGCTATGCGGTCCCCATCCTACAATGAGCAGTTCTTC
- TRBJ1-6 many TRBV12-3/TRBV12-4 CASTITGYLNSPLHF TGTGCCAGCACCATCACAGGGTATCTTAATTCACCCCTCCACTTT
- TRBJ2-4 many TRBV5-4 CASSSPLAKNIQYF TGTGCCAGCAGCTCGCCCTTAGCCAAAAACATTCAGTACTTC
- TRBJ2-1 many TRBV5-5 CASSLGIAGPKREQFF TGTGCCAGCAGCTTGGGCATTGCGGGCCCAAAGAGGGAGCAGTTCTTC
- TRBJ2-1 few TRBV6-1 CASSEPEAPGNEQFF TGTGCCAGCAGTGAGCCGGAGGCCCCCGGGAATGAGCAGTTCTTC
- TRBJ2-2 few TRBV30 CAWTMGVDTGELFF TGTGCCTGGACTATGGGAGTGGACACCGGGGAGCTGTTTTTT
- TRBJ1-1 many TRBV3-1 CASSQDWGQSAAFF TGTGCCAGCAGCCAAGATTGGGGCCAGAGTGCGGCTTTCTTT
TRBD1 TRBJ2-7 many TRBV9 CASSAGQGSEQYF TGTGCCAGCAGCGCCGGACAGGGGAGCGAGCAGTACTTC
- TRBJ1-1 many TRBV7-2 CASSFFGGSNTEAFF TGTGCCAGCAGCTTTTTCGGGGGATCCAACACTGAAGCTTTCTTT
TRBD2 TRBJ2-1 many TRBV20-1 CSATLATSGYNEQFF TGCAGTGCGACCCTGGCGACTAGCGGTTACAATGAGCAGTTCTTC
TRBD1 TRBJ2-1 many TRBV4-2 CASSQGGTGGSYNEQFF TGTGCCAGCAGCCAAGGGGGAACAGGGGGCTCCTACAATGAGCAGTTCTTC
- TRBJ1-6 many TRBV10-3 CAISGAAAGSPLHF TGTGCCATCAGTGGAGCGGCCGCGGGCTCACCCCTCCACTTT
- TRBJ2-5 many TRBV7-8 CASSPRDGETQYF TGTGCCAGCAGCCCACGGGACGGAGAGACCCAGTACTTC
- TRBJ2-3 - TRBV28 CASSFRQGRATDTQYF TGTGCCAGCAGTTTCCGACAGGGGAGGGCCACAGATACGCAGTATTTT
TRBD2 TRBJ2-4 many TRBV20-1 CSARPASGRPENIQYF TGCAGTGCTAGACCCGCTAGCGGGAGACCGGAAAACATTCAGTACTTC
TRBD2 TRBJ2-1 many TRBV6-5 CASSYSPTGGGNEQFF TGTGCCAGCAGTTACTCTCCTACGGGAGGCGGCAATGAGCAGTTCTTC
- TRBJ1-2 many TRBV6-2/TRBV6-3 CASSTTYGYTF TGTGCCAGCAGTACCACCTATGGCTACACCTTC
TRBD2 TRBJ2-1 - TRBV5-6 CASSLGGGSRNEQFF TGTGCCAGCAGCTTGGGGGGCGGGAGCCGCAATGAGCAGTTCTTC
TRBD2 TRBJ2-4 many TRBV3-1 CASSQGGLAGGKNIQYF TGTGCCAGCAGCCAAGGAGGACTAGCGGGAGGGAAAAACATTCAGTACTTC
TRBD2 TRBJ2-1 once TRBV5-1 CASATSGNHNEQFF TGCGCCAGCGCCACTAGCGGAAATCACAATGAGCAGTTCTTC
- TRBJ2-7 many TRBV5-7 CASSQDTPLYEQYF TGTGCCAGCAGCCAGGACACCCCTCTCTACGAGCAGTACTTC
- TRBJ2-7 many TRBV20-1 CSWQGPDYEQYF TGCAGTTGGCAGGGGCCCGACTACGAGCAGTACTTC
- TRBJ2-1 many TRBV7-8 CASSLSVQANYNEQFF TGTGCCAGCAGCTTAAGTGTACAGGCTAATTACAATGAGCAGTTCTTC
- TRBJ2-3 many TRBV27 CASRIAELTDTQYF TGTGCCAGCAGGATAGCCGAACTCACAGATACGCAGTATTTT
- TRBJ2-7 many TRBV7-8 CASSRLGYEQYF TGTGCCAGCAGTCGACTGGGCTACGAGCAGTACTTC